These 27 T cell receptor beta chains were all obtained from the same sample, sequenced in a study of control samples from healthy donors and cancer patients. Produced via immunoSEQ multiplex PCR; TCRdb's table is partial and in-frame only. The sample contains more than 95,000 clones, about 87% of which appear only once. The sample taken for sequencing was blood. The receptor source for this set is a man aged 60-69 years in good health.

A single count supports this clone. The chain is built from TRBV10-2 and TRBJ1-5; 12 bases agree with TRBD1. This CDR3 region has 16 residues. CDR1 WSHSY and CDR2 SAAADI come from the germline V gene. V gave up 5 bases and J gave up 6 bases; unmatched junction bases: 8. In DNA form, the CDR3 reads TGCGCCAGCAGTCTAGGGACAGGGGGCTTCTCTCAGCCCCAGCATTTT. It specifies CASSLGTGGFSQPQHF.

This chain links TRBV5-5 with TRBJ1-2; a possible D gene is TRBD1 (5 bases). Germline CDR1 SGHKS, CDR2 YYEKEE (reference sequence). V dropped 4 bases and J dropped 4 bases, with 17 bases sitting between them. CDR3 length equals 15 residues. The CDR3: CASSGRFGGTYGYTF. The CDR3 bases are TGTGCCAGCAGCGGGAGGTTTGGAGGGACCTATGGCTACACCTTC.

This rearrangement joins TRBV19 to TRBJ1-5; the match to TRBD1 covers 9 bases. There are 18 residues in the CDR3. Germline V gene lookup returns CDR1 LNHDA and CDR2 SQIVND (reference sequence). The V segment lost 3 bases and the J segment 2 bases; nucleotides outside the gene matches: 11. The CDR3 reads CASSMETGGAVGNQPQHF. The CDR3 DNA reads TGTGCCAGTAGTATGGAAACAGGGGGCGCGGTCGGCAATCAGCCCCAGCATTTT. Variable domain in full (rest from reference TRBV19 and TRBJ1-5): DGGITQSPKYLFRKEGQNVTLSCEQNLNHDAMYWYRQDPGQGLRLIYYSQIVNDFQKGDIAEGYSVSREKKESFPLTVTSAQKNPTAFYLCASSMETGGAVGNQPQHFGDGTRLSIL.

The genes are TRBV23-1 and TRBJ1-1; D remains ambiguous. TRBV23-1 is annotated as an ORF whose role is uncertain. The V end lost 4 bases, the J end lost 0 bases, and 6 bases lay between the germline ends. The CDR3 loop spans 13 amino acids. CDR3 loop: CASSRRVNTEAFF. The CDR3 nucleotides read TGCGCCAGCAGTCGACGGGTGAACACTGAAGCTTTCTTT.

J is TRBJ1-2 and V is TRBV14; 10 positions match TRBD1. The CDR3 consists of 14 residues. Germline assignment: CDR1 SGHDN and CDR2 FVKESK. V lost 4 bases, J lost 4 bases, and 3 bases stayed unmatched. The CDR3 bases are TGTGCCAGCAGCCCGGGACAGGGGATCTATGGCTACACCTTC. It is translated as CASSPGQGIYGYTF.

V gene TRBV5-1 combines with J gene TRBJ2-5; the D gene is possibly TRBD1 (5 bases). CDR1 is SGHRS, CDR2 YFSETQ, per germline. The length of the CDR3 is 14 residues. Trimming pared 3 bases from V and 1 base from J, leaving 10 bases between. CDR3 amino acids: CASSSTTAQETQYF. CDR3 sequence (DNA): TGCGCCAGCAGCTCCACGACAGCCCAAGAGACCCAGTACTTC.

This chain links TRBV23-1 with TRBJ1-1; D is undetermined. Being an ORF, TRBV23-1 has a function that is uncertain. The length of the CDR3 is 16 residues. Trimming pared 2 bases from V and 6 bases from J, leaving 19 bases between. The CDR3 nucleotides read TGCGCCAGCAGTCAAAAGGGCCCTCCTTTAAACGCTGAAGCTTTCTTT. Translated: CASSQKGPPLNAEAFF.

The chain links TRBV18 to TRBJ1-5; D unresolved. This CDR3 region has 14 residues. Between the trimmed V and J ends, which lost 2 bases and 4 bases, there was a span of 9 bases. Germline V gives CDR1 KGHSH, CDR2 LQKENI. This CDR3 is CASSPSTTNQPQHF. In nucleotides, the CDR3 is TGTGCCAGCTCACCATCAACAACGAATCAGCCCCAGCATTTT.

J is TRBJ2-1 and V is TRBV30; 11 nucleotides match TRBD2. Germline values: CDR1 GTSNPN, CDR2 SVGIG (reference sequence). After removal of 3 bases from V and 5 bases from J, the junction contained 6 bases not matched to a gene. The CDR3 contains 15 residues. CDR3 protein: CAWRALAGGNNEQFF. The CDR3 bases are TGTGCCTGGAGGGCTCTAGCGGGGGGAAACAATGAGCAGTTCTTC.

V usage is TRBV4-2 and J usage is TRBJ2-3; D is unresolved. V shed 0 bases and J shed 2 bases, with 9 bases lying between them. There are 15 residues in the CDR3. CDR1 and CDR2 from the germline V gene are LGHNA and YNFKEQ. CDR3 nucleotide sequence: TGTGCCAGCAGCCAAGATGTGACGGCCACAGATACGCAGTATTTT. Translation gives CASSQDVTATDTQYF.

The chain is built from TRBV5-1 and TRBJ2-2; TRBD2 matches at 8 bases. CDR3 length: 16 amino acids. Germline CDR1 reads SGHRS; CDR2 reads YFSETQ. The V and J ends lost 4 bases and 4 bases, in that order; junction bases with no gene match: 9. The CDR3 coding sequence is TGCGCCAGCAGCCCACGGGAGGGGACGAGCACCGGGGAGCTGTTTTTT. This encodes CASSPREGTSTGELFF.

The CDR3 protein is CASSPGQITGELFF. In DNA form, the CDR3 reads TGTGCCAGCAGCCCAGGACAGATCACCGGGGAGCTGTTTTTT. The J gene is TRBJ2-2, the V gene TRBV7-3, with a tentative D call TRBD1 (6 bases). V was pared by 5 bases and J by 4 bases, with 11 bases between. Germline lookup yields CDR1 SGHTA and CDR2 FQGTGA. The CDR3 length is 14 residues.

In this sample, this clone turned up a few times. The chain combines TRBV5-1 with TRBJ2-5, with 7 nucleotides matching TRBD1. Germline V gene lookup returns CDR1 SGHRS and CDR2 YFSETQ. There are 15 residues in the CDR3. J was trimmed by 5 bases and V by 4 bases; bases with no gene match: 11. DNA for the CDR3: TGCGCCAGCAGCCTCTCCCCGACAGGGCTGGAGACCCAGTACTTC. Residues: CASSLSPTGLETQYF.

This CDR3 reads CASSELGGEAWDTQYF. For the CDR3, the DNA is TGTGCCAGCAGCGAACTGGGCGGGGAGGCGTGGGATACGCAGTATTTT. The chain combines TRBV7-2 with TRBJ2-3, with a weak D call TRBD2 (6 bases). Trimming stripped 5 bases from V and 6 bases from J, with 21 bases between. In germline, CDR1 is SGHTA, CDR2 FQGNSA. The CDR3 is 16 amino acids.

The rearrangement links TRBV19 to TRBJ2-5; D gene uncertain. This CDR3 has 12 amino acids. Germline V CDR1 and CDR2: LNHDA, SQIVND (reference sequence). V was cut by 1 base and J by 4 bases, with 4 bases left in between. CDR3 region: CASSIGGETQYF. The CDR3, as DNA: TGTGCCAGTAGTATAGGGGGAGAGACCCAGTACTTC.

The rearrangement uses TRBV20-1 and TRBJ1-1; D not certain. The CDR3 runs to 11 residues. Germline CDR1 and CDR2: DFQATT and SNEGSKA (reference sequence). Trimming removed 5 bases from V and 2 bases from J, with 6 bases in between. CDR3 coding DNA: TGCAGTGCTCCATATAACACTGAAGCTTTCTTT. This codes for CSAPYNTEAFF.

CDR3 amino acids: CASSLGSGTGNEQYF. The CDR3 DNA reads TGTGCCAGCAGCCTCGGCTCCGGGACAGGGAACGAGCAGTACTTC. The V call is TRBV3-1 (or the pseudogene TRBV3-2), the J call TRBJ2-7; 9 bases match TRBD1. The junction had 9 bases not matched to a gene; V was cut back by 4 bases and J by 5 bases. Germline V gene lookup returns CDR1 LGHDT and CDR2 YNNKEL (reference sequence). The CDR3 spans 15 residues.

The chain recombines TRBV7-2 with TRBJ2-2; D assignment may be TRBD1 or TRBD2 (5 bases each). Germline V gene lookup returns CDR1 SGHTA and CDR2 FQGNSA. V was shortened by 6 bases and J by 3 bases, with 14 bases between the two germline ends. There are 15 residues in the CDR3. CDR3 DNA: TGTGCCAGCAGTAAAGGGGACGTTTACACCGGGGAGCTGTTTTTT. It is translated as CASSKGDVYTGELFF.

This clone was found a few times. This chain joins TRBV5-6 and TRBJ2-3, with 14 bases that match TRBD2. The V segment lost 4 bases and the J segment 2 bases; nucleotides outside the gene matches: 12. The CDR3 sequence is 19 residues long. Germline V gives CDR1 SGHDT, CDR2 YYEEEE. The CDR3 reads CASSGTPGLAGGLTDTQYF. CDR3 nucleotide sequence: TGTGCCAGCAGCGGAACACCCGGACTAGCGGGGGGACTCACAGATACGCAGTATTTT. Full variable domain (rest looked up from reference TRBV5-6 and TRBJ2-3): DAGVTQSPTHLIKTRGQQVTLRCSPKSGHDTVSWYQQALGQGPQFIFQYYEEEERQRGNFPDRFSGHQFPNYSSELNVNALLLGDSALYLCASSGTPGLAGGLTDTQYFGPGTRLTVL.

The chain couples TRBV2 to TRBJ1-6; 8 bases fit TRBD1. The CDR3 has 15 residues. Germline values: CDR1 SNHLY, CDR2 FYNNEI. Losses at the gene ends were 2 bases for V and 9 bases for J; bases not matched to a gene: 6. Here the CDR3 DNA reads TGTGCCAGCAGTGAACGAGGACAGGGTTCTTCACCCCTCCACTTT. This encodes CASSERGQGSSPLHF.

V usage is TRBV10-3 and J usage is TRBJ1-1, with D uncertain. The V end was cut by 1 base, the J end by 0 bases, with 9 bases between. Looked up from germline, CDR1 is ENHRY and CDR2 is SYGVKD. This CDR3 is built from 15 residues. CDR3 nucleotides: TGTGCCATCAGTGAGTGGGGAGCCATGAACACTGAAGCTTTCTTT. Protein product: CAISEWGAMNTEAFF.

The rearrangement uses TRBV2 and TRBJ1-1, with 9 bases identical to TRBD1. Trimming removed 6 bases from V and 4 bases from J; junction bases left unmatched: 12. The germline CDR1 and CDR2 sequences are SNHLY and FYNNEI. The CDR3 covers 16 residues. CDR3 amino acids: CASRDRTGGAGTEAFF. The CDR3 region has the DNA TGTGCCAGCAGAGATAGAACAGGGGGCGCGGGCACTGAAGCTTTCTTT.

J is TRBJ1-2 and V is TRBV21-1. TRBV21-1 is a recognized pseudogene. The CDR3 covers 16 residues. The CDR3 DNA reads TGTGCCAGCAGCAAAGCGCTCGGGGCAGCTAACTATGGCTACACCTTC. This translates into CASSKALGAANYGYTF.

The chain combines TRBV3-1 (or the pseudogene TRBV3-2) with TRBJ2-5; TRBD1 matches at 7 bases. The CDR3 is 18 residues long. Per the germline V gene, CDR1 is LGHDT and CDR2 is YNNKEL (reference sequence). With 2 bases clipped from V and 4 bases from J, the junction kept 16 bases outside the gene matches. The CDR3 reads CASSQLTPMTGMGETQYF. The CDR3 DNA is TGTGCCAGCAGCCAACTAACGCCCATGACAGGGATGGGAGAGACCCAGTACTTC.

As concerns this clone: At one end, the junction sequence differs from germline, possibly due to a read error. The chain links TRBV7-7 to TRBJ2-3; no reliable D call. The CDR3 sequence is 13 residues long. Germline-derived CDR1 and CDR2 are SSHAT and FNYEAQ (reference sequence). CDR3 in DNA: TGTGCTAGCAGCATGGACCTCACAGATACGCAGTATTTT. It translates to CASSMDLTDTQYF.

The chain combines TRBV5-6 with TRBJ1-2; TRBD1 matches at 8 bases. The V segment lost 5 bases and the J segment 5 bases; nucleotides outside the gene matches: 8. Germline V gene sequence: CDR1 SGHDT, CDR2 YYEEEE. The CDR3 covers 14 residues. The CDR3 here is CASSTQGARYGYTF. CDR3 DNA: TGTGCCAGCAGTACTCAGGGGGCTCGGTATGGCTACACCTTC.

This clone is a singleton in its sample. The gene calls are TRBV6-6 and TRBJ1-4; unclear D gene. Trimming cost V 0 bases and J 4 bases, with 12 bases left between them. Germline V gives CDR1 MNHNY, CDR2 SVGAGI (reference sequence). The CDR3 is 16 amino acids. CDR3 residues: CASSYSRQFINEKLFF. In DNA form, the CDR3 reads TGTGCCAGCAGTTACTCGCGGCAGTTTATTAATGAAAAACTGTTTTTT.